The rows below give T cell receptor beta chains drawn from one sample of a study of blood T cell repertoires in COVID-19. Profiled with immunoSEQ multiplex PCR; TCRdb holds only in-frame clones, not every one. This table has about 150,000 clones, about 90% appearing once. The specimen was peripheral blood. These receptors were obtained from a man over 45 with acute or convalescent COVID-19. Both conserved end residues are part of each CDR3. D genes are given only for firm matches. Part of the rows lack a size; the others show once, few, many or a class for expanded clones.

CASTLRSTGELFF	TGTGCCAGCACATTAAGGAGCACCGGGGAGCTGTTTTTT	-	TRBJ2-2	-	TRBV5-8
CASSLGLGQGLNGYTF	TGTGCCAGCAGCTTAGGCCTGGGACAGGGTCTAAATGGCTACACCTTC	-	TRBJ1-2	TRBD1	TRBV7-9
CASSRDLAASTDTQYF	TGTGCCAGCAGCCGCGACCTGGCGGCTAGCACAGATACGCAGTATTTT	-	TRBJ2-3	-	TRBV7-9
CASSEAPGLAAGELFF	TGTGCCAGCAGTGAAGCCCCGGGACTAGCGGCCGGGGAGCTGTTTTTT	few	TRBJ2-2	TRBD2	TRBV6-1
CASSIGGVQNIQYF	TGTGCCAGCTCCATAGGGGGGGTCCAAAACATTCAGTACTTC	-	TRBJ2-4	-	TRBV5-6
CASSLEYRTSGRRMGEQYF	TGTGCCAGCAGCTTAGAATATCGGACTAGCGGGAGGAGAATGGGCGAGCAGTACTTC	-	TRBJ2-7	TRBD2	TRBV11-2
CAWRELSGSYNEQFF	TGTGCCTGGAGAGAACTCTCCGGCTCCTACAATGAGCAGTTCTTC	-	TRBJ2-1	-	TRBV30
CATWGRSGFGYTF	TGTGCCACCTGGGGGAGGTCGGGGTTTGGCTACACCTTC	-	TRBJ1-2	-	TRBV27
CAWSTSLGTPIGYTF	TGTGCCTGGAGCACTAGTCTCGGAACCCCTATCGGCTACACCTTC	-	TRBJ1-2	-	TRBV30
CASSLVQGDEQYF	TGTGCCAGCAGCTTGGTTCAGGGGGACGAGCAGTACTTC	-	TRBJ2-7	TRBD1	TRBV5-6
CASSPQGGHNQPQHF	TGTGCCAGCAGCCCCCAGGGGGGTCATAATCAGCCCCAGCATTTT	-	TRBJ1-5	TRBD1	TRBV5-5
CASSRRRGEFYEQYF	TGTGCCAGCAGCCGTCGCAGGGGCGAATTTTACGAGCAGTACTTC	-	TRBJ2-7	-	TRBV3-1/TRBV3-2
CASKRDRDSNQPQHF	TGTGCCAGTAAGAGGGACAGGGATAGCAATCAGCCCCAGCATTTT	-	TRBJ1-5	TRBD1	TRBV19
CASSYDGRGETNEKLFF	TGTGCCAGCAGTTACGACGGCAGGGGGGAAACTAATGAAAAACTGTTTTTT	-	TRBJ1-4	TRBD1	TRBV6-2/TRBV6-3
CASSFQGLQGFYGYTF	TGTGCCAGCAGCTTCCAGGGGCTACAGGGTTTCTATGGCTACACCTTC	-	TRBJ1-2	-	TRBV5-6
CATSRASRDSNTQYF	TGTGCCACCAGCAGGGCTTCGCGGGATTCGAATACGCAGTATTTT	-	TRBJ2-3	-	TRBV15
CASSVPRDRDTEAFF	TGTGCCAGCAGTGTCCCCCGGGACAGAGACACTGAAGCTTTCTTT	-	TRBJ1-1	TRBD1	TRBV25-1
CASSLVPGAGNTIYF	TGTGCCAGCAGCTTAGTTCCCGGAGCTGGAAACACCATATATTTT	-	TRBJ1-3	-	TRBV7-6
CASSSGSSYNSPLHF	TGTGCCAGCAGCTCAGGAAGCTCCTATAATTCACCCCTCCACTTT	-	TRBJ1-6	-	TRBV7-9
CAIGMAGFNEQYF	TGTGCCATCGGTATGGCCGGGTTCAACGAGCAGTACTTC	-	TRBJ2-7	-	TRBV10-3
CASSKTNEETQYF	TGCGCCAGCAGCAAGACAAATGAAGAGACCCAGTACTTC	once	TRBJ2-5	-	TRBV5-1
CAGSPPTGVGDTQYF	TGTGCCGGCAGCCCCCCGACAGGGGTTGGGGATACGCAGTATTTT	-	TRBJ2-3	TRBD1	TRBV13
CASITPGVDYGYTF	TGTGCCAGCATTACCCCAGGGGTAGACTATGGCTACACCTTC	-	TRBJ1-2	-	TRBV28
CASSSRGRARENIQYF	TGTGCCAGCAGCTCTCGGGGGAGGGCACGTGAAAACATTCAGTACTTC	-	TRBJ2-4	TRBD2	TRBV5-6
CASRMTGGITEAFF	TGTGCCAGCAGAATGACAGGGGGTATAACTGAAGCTTTCTTT	-	TRBJ1-1	TRBD1	TRBV7-9
CATSDVQGKDTQYF	TGTGCCACCAGTGACGTACAGGGAAAAGATACGCAGTATTTT	-	TRBJ2-3	-	TRBV24-1